These T cell receptor beta chains were read from a single sample in a study of blood T cell repertoires in COVID-19. Generated by immunoSEQ multiplex PCR, the TCRdb table keeps only in-frame clones and is missing some. Among around 130,000 clones listed, 70% to 85% were seen once. Material for sequencing was peripheral blood. These receptors were collected from a woman aged 55-69 years with acute or convalescent COVID-19. CDR3s include the opening cysteine and the closing phenylalanine or tryptophan. Each record gives: J gene, D gene, V gene, CDR3 protein. A D gene is named only where the DNA matches it firmly.

TRBJ1-5,-,TRBV24-1,CATWGGNNQPQHF
TRBJ2-5,-,TRBV30,CAWSVSQGHQETQYF
TRBJ1-1,-,TRBV30,CAWSRVNTEAFF
TRBJ1-2,-,TRBV19,CASSIDLSGYTF
TRBJ2-1,TRBD2,TRBV4-1,CASSRGLAGGYDEQFF
TRBJ2-5,-,TRBV18,CASSPVSQEETQYF
TRBJ2-6,TRBD1,TRBV19,CASEKGGAGANVLTF
TRBJ1-2,-,TRBV6-1,CASNEQGGDYGYTF
TRBJ1-5,-,TRBV3-1/TRBV3-2,CASSQAQGNQPQHF
TRBJ2-7,-,TRBV7-2,CASSPLGHEQYF
TRBJ1-2,-,TRBV18,CASSSMEGGRYGYTF
TRBJ1-2,TRBD1,TRBV5-1,CASSLGQELHGYTF
TRBJ2-1,TRBD2,TRBV29-1,CSVWTSPDEQFF
TRBJ1-1,-,TRBV2,CASKVSVPGRTEAFF
TRBJ1-1,-,TRBV6-5,CASRTQGRGADEAFF
TRBJ1-5,-,TRBV4-1,CASSQDGAQPQHF
TRBJ1-2,-,TRBV5-1,CASSFGEEGYTF
TRBJ1-3,-,TRBV5-8,CASSFQGYAGNTIYF
TRBJ1-6,TRBD1,TRBV5-6,CASSLDREYSPLHF
TRBJ2-3,TRBD1,TRBV9,CASSPYSGTGGTDTQYF
TRBJ1-1,-,TRBV2,CATADQGNMNTEAFF
TRBJ1-5,-,TRBV6-4,CASSAGADQPQHF
TRBJ2-3,TRBD2,TRBV19,CASSPSGGTDTQYF
TRBJ1-2,TRBD1,TRBV7-9,CASRPMITGQGYYGYTF
TRBJ1-4,-,TRBV29-1,CSVGPQGKEEKLFF
TRBJ1-2,-,TRBV2,CASSEVFGGTHF
TRBJ2-5,-,TRBV5-1,CASSLARHLQETQYF
TRBJ2-6,TRBD1,TRBV5-1,CASSAQQGALAGANVLTF
TRBJ1-1,-,TRBV7-9,CASSLERGRNTEAFF
TRBJ2-2,TRBD1,TRBV6-5,CASSSSHRGNTGELFF
TRBJ1-2,-,TRBV5-8,CASSLRSRKAYGYTF
TRBJ2-3,-,TRBV27,CASSLSFTDTQYF
TRBJ2-7,-,TRBV10-3,CAISELVRVPSYEQYF
TRBJ1-4,TRBD1,TRBV24-1,CATSDRWDSEKLFF
TRBJ2-7,TRBD1,TRBV29-1,CSVLGGRGWATYEQYF
TRBJ2-3,-,TRBV9,CASSPRGGGTDTQYF
TRBJ2-3,-,TRBV12-3/TRBV12-4,CASGGGRDTQYF
TRBJ2-2,-,TRBV6-5,CASRARGPAGELFF
TRBJ1-4,-,TRBV5-1,CASSLGGGLRDAHNEKLFF
TRBJ1-5,-,TRBV18,CASSPGDSNQPQHF